This TCR beta chain derives from a study of blood T cell repertoires in COVID-19. About the study: The origin of the acute and convalescent COVID-19 samples was the United States, Italy and Spain. From T cells, B-cell-depleted T cells, or PBMCs came the material, which was cDNA or gDNA.

Ages ranged from 18 to 89 years, with residence in about 23 US areas. Grouping used clinical history reported by participants in a survey and questionnaire. Germline-derived CDR1 and CDR2 are LNHDA and SQIVND (reference sequence). The CDR3 spans 17 residues. Losses at the gene ends were 5 bases for V and 0 bases for J; bases not matched to a gene: 8. Clones were sequenced by immunoSEQ multiplex PCR, and TCRdb holds only the in-frame ones, with some missing. Of 180,000 or so clones in the sample, approximately 80% were seen once. V usage is TRBV19 and J usage is TRBJ2-4, with 9 bases identical to TRBD1. This clonotype originated in a man aged 60 to 69 who had been exposed to COVID-19. Sequencing was performed on PBMCs or T cells enriched from blood (not recorded which). The CDR3 protein is CASSSPTGGLAKNIQYF. In nucleotides, the CDR3 is TGTGCCAGTAGTTCCCCGACAGGGGGACTAGCCAAAAACATTCAGTACTTC.